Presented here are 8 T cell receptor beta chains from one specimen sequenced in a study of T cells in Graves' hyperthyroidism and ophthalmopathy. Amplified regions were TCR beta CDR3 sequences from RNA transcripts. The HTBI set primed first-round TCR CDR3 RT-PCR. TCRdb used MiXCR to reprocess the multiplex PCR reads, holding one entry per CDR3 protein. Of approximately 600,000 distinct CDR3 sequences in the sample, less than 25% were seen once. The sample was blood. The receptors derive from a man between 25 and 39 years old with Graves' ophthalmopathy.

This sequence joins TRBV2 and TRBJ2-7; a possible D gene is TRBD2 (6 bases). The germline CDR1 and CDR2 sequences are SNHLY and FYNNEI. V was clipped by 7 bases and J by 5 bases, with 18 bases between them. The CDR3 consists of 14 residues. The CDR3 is CASTIVGRGDEQYF. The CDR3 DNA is TGTGCCAGCACTATTGTCGGGAGAGGGGACGAGCAGTACTTC.

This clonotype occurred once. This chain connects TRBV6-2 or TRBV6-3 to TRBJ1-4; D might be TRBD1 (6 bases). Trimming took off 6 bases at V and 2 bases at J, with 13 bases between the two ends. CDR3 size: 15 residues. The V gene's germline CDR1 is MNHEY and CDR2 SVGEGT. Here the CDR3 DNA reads TGTGCCAGCAGGGATTTCCAGGGGACTAATGAAAAACTGTTTTTT. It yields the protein CASRDFQGTNEKLFF.

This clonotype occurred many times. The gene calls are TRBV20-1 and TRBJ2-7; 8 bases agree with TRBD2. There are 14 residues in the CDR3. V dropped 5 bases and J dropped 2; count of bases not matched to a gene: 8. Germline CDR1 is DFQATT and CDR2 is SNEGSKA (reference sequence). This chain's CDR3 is CSAPTSASPYEQYF. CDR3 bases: TGCAGTGCTCCGACTAGCGCCTCTCCCTACGAGCAGTACTTC.

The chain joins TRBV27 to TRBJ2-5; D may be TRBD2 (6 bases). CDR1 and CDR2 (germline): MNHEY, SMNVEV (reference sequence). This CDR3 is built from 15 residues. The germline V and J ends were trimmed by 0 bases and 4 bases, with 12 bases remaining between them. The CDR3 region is CASSLSRAGPETQYF. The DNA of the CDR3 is TGTGCCAGCAGTTTATCGAGGGCGGGGCCAGAGACCCAGTACTTC.

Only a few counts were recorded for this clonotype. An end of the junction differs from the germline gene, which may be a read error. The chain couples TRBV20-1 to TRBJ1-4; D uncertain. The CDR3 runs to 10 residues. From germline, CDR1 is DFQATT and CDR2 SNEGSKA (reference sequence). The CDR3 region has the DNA TGCAGTGCAAGAGGTGAAAAACTGTTTTTT. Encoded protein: CSARGEKLFF.

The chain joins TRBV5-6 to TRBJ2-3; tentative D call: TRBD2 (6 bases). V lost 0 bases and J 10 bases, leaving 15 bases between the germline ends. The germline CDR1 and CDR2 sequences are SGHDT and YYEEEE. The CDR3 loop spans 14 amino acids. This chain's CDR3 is CASSLAGARFAQYF. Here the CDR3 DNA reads TGTGCCAGCAGCTTGGCGGGAGCCAGATTTGCGCAGTATTTT.

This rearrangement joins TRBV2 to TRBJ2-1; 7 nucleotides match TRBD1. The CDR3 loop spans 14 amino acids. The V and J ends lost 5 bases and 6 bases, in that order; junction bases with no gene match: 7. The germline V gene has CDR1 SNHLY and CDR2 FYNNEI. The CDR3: CASSLARDSNEQFF. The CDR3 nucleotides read TGTGCCAGCAGTCTTGCCCGGGACAGCAATGAGCAGTTCTTC.

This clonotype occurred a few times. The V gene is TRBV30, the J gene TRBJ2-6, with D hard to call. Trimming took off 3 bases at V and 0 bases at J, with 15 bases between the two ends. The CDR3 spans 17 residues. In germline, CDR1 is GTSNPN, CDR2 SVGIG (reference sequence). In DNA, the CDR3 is TGTGCCTGGAGCCCCCCGGACGGAAGCTCTGGGGCCAACGTCCTGACTTTC. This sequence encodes CAWSPPDGSSGANVLTF.